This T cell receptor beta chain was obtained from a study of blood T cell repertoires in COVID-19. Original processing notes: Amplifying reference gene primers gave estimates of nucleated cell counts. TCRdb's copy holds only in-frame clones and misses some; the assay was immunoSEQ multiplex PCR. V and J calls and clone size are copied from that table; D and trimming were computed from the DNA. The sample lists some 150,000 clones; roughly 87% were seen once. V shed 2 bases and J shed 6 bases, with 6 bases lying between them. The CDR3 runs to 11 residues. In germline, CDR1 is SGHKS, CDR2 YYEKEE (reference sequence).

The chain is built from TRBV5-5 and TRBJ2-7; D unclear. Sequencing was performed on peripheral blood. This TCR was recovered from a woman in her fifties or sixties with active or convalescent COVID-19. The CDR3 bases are TGTGCCAGCAGCTTCACACGCGAGCAGTACTTC. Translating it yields CASSFTREQYF.